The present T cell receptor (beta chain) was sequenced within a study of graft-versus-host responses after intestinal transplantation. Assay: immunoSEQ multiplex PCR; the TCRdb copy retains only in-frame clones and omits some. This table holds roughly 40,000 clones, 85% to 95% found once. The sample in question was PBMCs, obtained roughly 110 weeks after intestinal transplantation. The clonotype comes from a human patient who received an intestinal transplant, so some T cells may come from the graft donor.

CDR3 region: CASSHSGKNTEAFF. CDR3 bases: TGTGCCAGCAGCCATTCAGGGAAGAACACTGAAGCTTTCTTT. J is TRBJ1-1 and V is TRBV16; D is perhaps TRBD1 (5 bases). Germline V gene data show CDR1 as KGHSY and CDR2 as FQNENV. The CDR3 is 14 amino acids. The V and J ends lost 3 bases and 1 base respectively, with 9 bases between them.